Detailed here is one T cell receptor (beta chain). Its matching antigen is unknown. This specimen belongs to a study of Ad26.COV2.S vaccination and SARS-CoV-2 variants. Study summary: Doses of Ad26.COV2.S were injected into muscle once or twice, 56 days apart. Study conclusions and caveats: Substantial post-vaccination breadth of spike-specific CD8+ and CD4+ T cell responses was reported. In TCR breadth and depth analyses, total T cell responses may have been underestimated.

Some clones are missing from TCRdb's copy, which holds only in-frame ones; the method was immunoSEQ multiplex PCR. The profile shows about 440,000 clones, about 90% of them singletons. Trimming left V 1 base short and J 1 base short, with 13 bases between. The germline V gene has CDR1 KGHDR and CDR2 SFDVKD. The CDR3 length is 17 residues. Sample treatment: approximately 18 received Ad26.COV2.S at low or high dose, single or two shots; 5 received placebo; per-sample allocation not given. Specimens were obtained on day 63 following the first vaccine or placebo injection. This material consisted of peripheral blood, taken in a trial of Ad26.COV2.S vaccine versus placebo. The rearrangement links TRBV24-1 to TRBJ1-5; D is ambiguous. This clonotype was obtained from a person aged 18-60 years who received the Ad26.COV2.S COVID-19 vaccine or a placebo. CDR3 coding DNA: TGTGCCACCAGTGATTTTGCGAGGGAGAAAAGCAATCAGCCCCAGCATTTT. It is translated as CATSDFAREKSNQPQHF.